This T cell receptor (beta chain) was sequenced during a study of blood T cell repertoires in COVID-19. Study-wide background: The United States, Italy and Spain supplied acute and convalescent COVID-19 samples. PBMCs, B-cell-depleted T cells, or T cells provided the cDNA or gDNA that made up the material.

Per the original data handling: By means of reference gene primer amplification, nucleated cell counts were estimated. Profiling relied on immunoSEQ multiplex PCR, and the TCRdb table lists in-frame clones only, not all of them. D and trimming come from the DNA, and the V and J calls and clone size come from that table. The data show around 170,000 clones, about 74% seen once. The CDR3 runs 15 residues. Germline V gene data show CDR1 as MNHNY and CDR2 as SVGAGI (reference sequence). The V and J ends lost 2 bases and 3 bases, in that order; junction bases with no gene match: 4. There are a few counts of this clone.

The chain joins TRBV6-6 to TRBJ1-5; the match to TRBD1 covers 7 bases. The source of this sequence is a woman older than 75 with acute or convalescent COVID-19. The sample consisted of peripheral blood. CDR3 sequence: CASSYDGQVNQPQHF. The CDR3, as DNA: TGTGCCAGCAGTTACGACGGACAGGTCAATCAGCCCCAGCATTTT.